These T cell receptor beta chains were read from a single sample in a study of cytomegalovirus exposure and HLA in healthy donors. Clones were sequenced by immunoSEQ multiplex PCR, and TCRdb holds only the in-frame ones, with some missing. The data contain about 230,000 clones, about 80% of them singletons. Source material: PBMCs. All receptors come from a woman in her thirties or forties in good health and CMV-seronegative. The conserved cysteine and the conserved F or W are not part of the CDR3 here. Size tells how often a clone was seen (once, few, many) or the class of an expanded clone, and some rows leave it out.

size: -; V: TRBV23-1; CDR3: ASTQGGNEQY
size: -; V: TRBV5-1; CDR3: ASSPDRSSYNEQF
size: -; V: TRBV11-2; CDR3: ASSFYGGAGQETQY
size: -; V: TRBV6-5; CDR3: ATKEGNTEAF
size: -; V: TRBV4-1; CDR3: ASTQDPTSGGKF
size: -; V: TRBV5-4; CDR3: ASSGLPYNEQF
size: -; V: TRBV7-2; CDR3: ASSPLAGGRTDTQY
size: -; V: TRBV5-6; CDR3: ASSLVGDGYT
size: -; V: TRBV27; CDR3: ASSLMTAGGNEQY
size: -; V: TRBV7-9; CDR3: ASSLRDSGEQF
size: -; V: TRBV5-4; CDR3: ASSRGGFYTEAF
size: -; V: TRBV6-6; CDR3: ASSYSTGAGNTIY
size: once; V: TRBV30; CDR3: AWRKQGGDQPQH
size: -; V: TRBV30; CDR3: AWEGQGYNEQF
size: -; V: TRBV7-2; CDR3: ASSLDVSDIQY
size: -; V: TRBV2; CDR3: ASTRTTNYGYT
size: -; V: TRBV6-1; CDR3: ASGQGGAGRETQY
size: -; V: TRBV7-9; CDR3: ASSRTGVPYNEQF
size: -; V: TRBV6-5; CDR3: ASNPTGSGTEAF
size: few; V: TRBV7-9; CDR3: ASSLTGTEYEQY
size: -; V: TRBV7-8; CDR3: ASSAVRGGGYGYT
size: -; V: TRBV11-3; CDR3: ASSPAGGGYGELF
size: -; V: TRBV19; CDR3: ASSQQYANEKLF
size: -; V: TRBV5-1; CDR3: ASSLEQGGTDTQY
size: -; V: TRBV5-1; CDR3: ASSLAEGVVNSPLH
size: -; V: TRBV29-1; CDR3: SVQRSSYEQY
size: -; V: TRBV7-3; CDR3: ASSLTGGRLRPTGELF
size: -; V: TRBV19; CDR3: ASSTQGYAGNTIY
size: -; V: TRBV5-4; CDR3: ASSARQGMRGETQY
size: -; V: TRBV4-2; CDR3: ASSQDLGDQPQH
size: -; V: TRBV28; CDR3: ASSHPGQGAYHYGYT
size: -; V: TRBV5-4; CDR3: ASSLAKRQGYGYT
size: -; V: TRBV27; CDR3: ASSLTGVNSPLH
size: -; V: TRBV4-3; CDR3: ASSQEASPQQF
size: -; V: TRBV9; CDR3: ASSGFRDRSETQY
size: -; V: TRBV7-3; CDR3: ASSPRTSGVSTDTQY